Below are 14 T cell receptor beta chains sequenced from a single sample in a study of blood T cells in healthy people across ages. The use of a sample-barcoded 5' primer and a J-beta primer mix characterized a second PCR of about 7 to 12 cycles. Via MiXCR, TCRdb re-called the 5' RACE reads, giving one row per CDR3 protein. The profile shows about 570,000 distinct CDR3 sequences, 25% to 35% of them singletons. These records were also assigned to another study, of T cells of mothers and their children.

Source material: blood. The receptors shown here come from a boy between 2 and 10 years old in good health.

This clonotype turned up a few times. The CDR3 spells CSVGGEWYGYTF. The DNA of the CDR3 is TGCAGCGTTGGTGGGGAGTGGTATGGCTACACCTTC. The V and J genes are TRBV29-1 and TRBJ1-2; D unresolved. V lost 4 bases and J lost 5, with 11 bases in between. CDR1 is SQVTM, CDR2 ANQGSEA, per germline. The CDR3 totals 12 residues.

This clonotype was seen a few times. The chain uses TRBV7-3 and TRBJ1-2; D unclear. Per germline, CDR1 SGHTA and CDR2 FQGTGA. With 1 base removed from V and 2 bases from J, the gap between germline ends came to 8 bases. The CDR3 totals 14 residues. DNA for the CDR3: TGTGCCAGCAGCTTAAGTTTGGAAAACTATGGCTACACCTTC. Translated, it gives CASSLSLENYGYTF. The whole variable domain, filled in from reference TRBV7-3 and TRBJ1-2, reads GAGVSQTPSNKVTEKGKYVELRCDPISGHTALYWYRQSLGQGPEFLIYFQGTGAADDSGLPNDRFFAVRPEGSVSTLKIQRTERGDSAVYLCASSLSLENYGYTFGSGTRLTVV.

This chain connects TRBV5-1 to TRBJ1-2, with D unresolved. Trimming cost V 4 bases and J 8 bases, with 15 bases left between them. This CDR3 spans 13 amino acids. Germline V gives CDR1 SGHRS, CDR2 YFSETQ. The CDR3 DNA sequence: TGCGCCAGCAGCGTTCTGGGAGGAGGGGGCTACACCTTC. It yields the protein CASSVLGGGGYTF.

The chain is built from TRBV3-1 and TRBJ1-4, with D perhaps TRBD1 (5 bases). V was trimmed by 4 bases and J by 8 bases, leaving 20 bases between them. The germline V gene has CDR1 LGHDT and CDR2 YNNKEL (reference sequence). The length of the CDR3 is 16 residues. The CDR3 sequence: CASSPRTTVSMEKLFF. Here the CDR3 DNA reads TGTGCCAGCAGCCCGCGAACGACAGTCTCGATGGAAAAACTGTTTTTT.

V gene TRBV5-5 combines with J gene TRBJ2-1; 7 positions match TRBD2. The DNA end is a closer match to TRBJ2-7, so the J assignment may be wrong. The CDR3 extends over 16 amino acids. In germline, CDR1 is SGHKS, CDR2 YYEKEE (reference sequence). CDR3 nucleotide sequence: TGTGCCAGCAGCTTGGCCGGGCTAGCGGATTATTACGAGCAGTACTTC. Translating it yields CASSLAGLADYYEQYF.

This clonotype has more than one count but fewer than ten. This sequence joins TRBV12-3 or TRBV12-4 and TRBJ1-3; D unresolved. CDR3 length: 13 residues. The V end was cut by 3 bases, the J end by 4 bases, with 7 bases between. The CDR3 DNA reads as TGTGCCAGCAGTTTCGTGACAGGAAACACCATATATTTT. This translates into CASSFVTGNTIYF.

The chain carries TRBV9 and TRBJ1-1; D is perhaps TRBD1 (6 bases). The CDR3 sequence is 14 residues long. Germline lookup yields CDR1 SGDLS and CDR2 YYNGEE. V shed 4 bases and J shed 4 bases, with 14 bases lying between them. This CDR3 is CASSSREGGTEAFF. In DNA form, the CDR3 reads TGTGCCAGCAGCTCTCGGGAAGGGGGCACTGAAGCTTTCTTT.

This clonotype came up many times. The chain joins TRBV3-1 to TRBJ2-1; 10 nucleotides match TRBD1. The CDR3 has 15 amino acids. Germline CDR1 is LGHDT and CDR2 is YNNKEL (reference sequence). Unmatched junction bases numbered 6, after V lost 2 bases and J lost 8 bases. The CDR3 sequence is CASSQPGTGEDEQFF. CDR3 in DNA: TGTGCCAGCAGCCAACCCGGGACAGGGGAGGATGAGCAGTTCTTC.

A word on this clonotype: Relative to the germline gene, one junction end is altered; a read error may explain this. The rearrangement joins TRBV7-2 to TRBJ2-7, with a possible D match to TRBD2 (6 bases). CDR3 size: 16 residues. The germline V gene encodes CDR1 SGHTA and CDR2 FQGNSA. CDR3 residues: CASSSTSGLTSYGQYF. CDR3 bases: TGTGCCAGCAGCTCAACCTCGGGACTGACCTCCTACGGGCAGTACTTC.

The V and J genes are TRBV5-1 and TRBJ2-5, with D unclear. V was pared by 4 bases and J by 7 bases, with 17 bases between. In germline, CDR1 is SGHRS, CDR2 YFSETQ. This CDR3 contains 14 residues. The CDR3 region is CASSPDPISMTQYF. CDR3 bases: TGCGCCAGCAGCCCGGACCCGATTAGTATGACCCAGTACTTC.

This clonotype was found many times. The CDR3 DNA follows: TGTGCCAGCAGTTTGATCGGCAATGAGCAGTTCTTC. This codes for CASSLIGNEQFF. The V and J genes are TRBV27 and TRBJ2-1; D gene unclear. There are 12 residues in the CDR3. Germline V gene data show CDR1 as MNHEY and CDR2 as SMNVEV (reference sequence). The ends were cut back, 3 bases at V and 6 bases at J, with 6 bases in the middle.

The genes are TRBV20-1 and TRBJ2-3, with D hard to call. CDR1 is DFQATT, CDR2 SNEGSKA, per germline (reference sequence). Trimming stripped 8 bases from V and 5 bases from J, with 8 bases between. The CDR3 sequence is 10 residues long. The CDR3 bases are TGCAGTTCAGCCCGAGATACGCAGTATTTT. Encoded protein: CSSARDTQYF.

V and J are TRBV15 and TRBJ1-4; perhaps TRBD1 as D (5 bases). Germline CDR1 LNHNV, CDR2 YYDKDF (reference sequence). Trimming pared 0 bases from V and 3 bases from J, leaving 11 bases between. The CDR3 covers 16 residues. The CDR3 region has the DNA TGTGCCACCAGCAGAGATCCTAGGGGTCCTAATGAAAAACTGTTTTTT. Protein: CATSRDPRGPNEKLFF.

The rearrangement uses TRBV9 and TRBJ1-2; D gene uncertain. CDR1 SGDLS and CDR2 YYNGEE come from the germline V gene. CDR3 length: 12 residues. V was trimmed by 1 base and J by 6 bases, leaving 7 bases between them. CDR3 sequence reads: CASSVFQDGYTF. DNA for the CDR3: TGTGCCAGCAGCGTATTTCAGGATGGCTACACCTTC.